The rows below give T cell receptor beta chains drawn from one sample of a study of shared T cell receptors in the human thymus. Repertoires were generated with immunoSEQ multiplex PCR, while TCRdb's copy carries only in-frame clones and drops some. The sample consists of hundreds of thousands of clones, around 87% of them appearing once. These sequences were also reported in another study, on human thymus T cells.

The sequenced material came from thymocytes. The receptors here all came from a boy under three years old with a congenital heart defect. Each CDR3 is given with its conserved first and last residue. Each record gives: J gene, CDR3 length, V gene, CDR3 protein.

j_call: TRBJ1-2
cdr3_length: 14
v_call: TRBV5-1
cdr3_aa: CASSLGQGEYGYTF

j_call: TRBJ2-2
cdr3_length: 15
v_call: TRBV6-4
cdr3_aa: CASSNLGQGTGELFF

j_call: TRBJ1-2
cdr3_length: 14
v_call: TRBV15
cdr3_aa: CATSSTKGNYGYTF

j_call: TRBJ1-2
cdr3_length: 16
v_call: TRBV7-9
cdr3_aa: CASSNGTGGIIYGYTF

j_call: TRBJ2-7
cdr3_length: 15
v_call: TRBV11-2
cdr3_aa: CASSLGLGQGSEQYF

j_call: TRBJ2-3
cdr3_length: 15
v_call: TRBV27
cdr3_aa: CASSILAGGTDTQYF

j_call: TRBJ2-1
cdr3_length: 16
v_call: TRBV19
cdr3_aa: CASSIPGLGISNEQFF

j_call: TRBJ2-1
cdr3_length: 15
v_call: TRBV28
cdr3_aa: CASSHRGVAYNEQFF

j_call: TRBJ2-5
cdr3_length: 19
v_call: TRBV4-3
cdr3_aa: CASSHGAVDSGSFGETQYF

j_call: TRBJ1-1
cdr3_length: 15
v_call: TRBV11-2
cdr3_aa: CASSPPGRGSTEAFF

j_call: TRBJ1-2
cdr3_length: 15
v_call: TRBV2
cdr3_aa: CASSEGWGNGYGYTF

j_call: TRBJ2-7
cdr3_length: 16
v_call: TRBV28
cdr3_aa: CASSLEAADSTYEQYF

j_call: TRBJ1-1
cdr3_length: 13
v_call: TRBV6-1
cdr3_aa: CASSEQGGPEAFF

j_call: TRBJ2-3
cdr3_length: 18
v_call: TRBV7-2
cdr3_aa: CASSKPGLRRGDTDTQYF

j_call: TRBJ1-5
cdr3_length: 19
v_call: TRBV27
cdr3_aa: CASSTTGTGTLNSNQPQHF

j_call: TRBJ2-3
cdr3_length: 17
v_call: TRBV4-3
cdr3_aa: CASSQLKTSGFTDTQYF

j_call: TRBJ2-1
cdr3_length: 13
v_call: TRBV5-1
cdr3_aa: CASSGQGAQEQFF

j_call: TRBJ1-1
cdr3_length: 16
v_call: TRBV10-1
cdr3_aa: CATQRGTGASNTEAFF

j_call: TRBJ2-7
cdr3_length: 15
v_call: TRBV4-2
cdr3_aa: CASSGGTGGFFEQYF

j_call: TRBJ2-3
cdr3_length: 17
v_call: TRBV19
cdr3_aa: CASSNMGTSGTGDTQYF

j_call: TRBJ2-2
cdr3_length: 19
v_call: TRBV7-2
cdr3_aa: CASSPIGAVGGLNTGELFF

j_call: TRBJ1-5
cdr3_length: 17
v_call: TRBV4-1
cdr3_aa: CASSQDFFLEGNQPQHF

j_call: TRBJ2-2
cdr3_length: 15
v_call: TRBV4-3
cdr3_aa: CASSPGQANTGELFF

j_call: TRBJ1-4
cdr3_length: 16
v_call: TRBV5-6
cdr3_aa: CASSLAFGGTNEKLFF

j_call: TRBJ2-7
cdr3_length: 15
v_call: TRBV19
cdr3_aa: CASSSRTGETYEQYF

j_call: TRBJ2-1
cdr3_length: 15
v_call: TRBV9
cdr3_aa: CASSVGQGDFHEQFF

j_call: TRBJ2-2
cdr3_length: 14
v_call: TRBV7-3
cdr3_aa: CASSSLSRTGELFF

j_call: TRBJ2-2
cdr3_length: 15
v_call: TRBV5-1
cdr3_aa: CASSRDRSYTGELFF

j_call: TRBJ2-1
cdr3_length: 17
v_call: TRBV27
cdr3_aa: CASSFRRTGGGSTEQFF

j_call: TRBJ2-2
cdr3_length: 19
v_call: TRBV4-3
cdr3_aa: CASSHSGTGGGWNTGELFF

j_call: TRBJ1-5
cdr3_length: 15
v_call: TRBV18
cdr3_aa: CASSPRGEQDQPQHF

j_call: TRBJ2-1
cdr3_length: 14
v_call: TRBV5-1
cdr3_aa: CASSLTSRNNEQFF

j_call: TRBJ1-5
cdr3_length: 15
v_call: TRBV9
cdr3_aa: CASSVAGDSNQPQHF

j_call: TRBJ1-3
cdr3_length: 17
v_call: TRBV2
cdr3_aa: CASRRGQGQNSGNTIYF

j_call: TRBJ1-2
cdr3_length: 16
v_call: TRBV4-3
cdr3_aa: CASSQDPAGGNYGYTF

j_call: TRBJ2-5
cdr3_length: 15
v_call: TRBV28
cdr3_aa: CASSLWGGPRETQYF

j_call: TRBJ2-5
cdr3_length: 15
v_call: TRBV14
cdr3_aa: CASSQETGKKETQYF

j_call: TRBJ2-2
cdr3_length: 11
v_call: TRBV11-2
cdr3_aa: CASSYNGELFF

j_call: TRBJ1-1
cdr3_length: 13
v_call: TRBV5-4
cdr3_aa: CASSPGGSTEAFF

j_call: TRBJ1-5
cdr3_length: 14
v_call: TRBV9
cdr3_aa: CASSSGEGNQPQHF

j_call: TRBJ2-7
cdr3_length: 16
v_call: TRBV4-1
cdr3_aa: CASSQVELALNYEQYF